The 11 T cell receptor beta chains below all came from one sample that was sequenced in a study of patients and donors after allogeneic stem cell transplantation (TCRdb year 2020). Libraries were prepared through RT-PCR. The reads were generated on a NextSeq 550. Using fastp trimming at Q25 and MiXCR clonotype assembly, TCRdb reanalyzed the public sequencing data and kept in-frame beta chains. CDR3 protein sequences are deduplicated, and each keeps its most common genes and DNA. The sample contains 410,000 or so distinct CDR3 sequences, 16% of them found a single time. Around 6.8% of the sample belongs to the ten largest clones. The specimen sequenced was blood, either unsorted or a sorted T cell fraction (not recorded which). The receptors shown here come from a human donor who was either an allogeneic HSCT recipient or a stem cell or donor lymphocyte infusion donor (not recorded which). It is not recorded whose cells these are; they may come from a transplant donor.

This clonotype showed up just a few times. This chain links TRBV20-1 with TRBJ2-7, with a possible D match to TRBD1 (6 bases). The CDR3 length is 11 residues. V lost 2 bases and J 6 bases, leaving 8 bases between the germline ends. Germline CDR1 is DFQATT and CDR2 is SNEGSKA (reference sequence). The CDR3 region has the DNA TGCAGTGCTAGACAGGGGACCGAGCAGTACTTC. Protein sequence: CSARQGTEQYF.

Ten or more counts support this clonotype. This chain's CDR3 is CSAYGTWGDTQYF. The DNA of the CDR3 is TGCAGCGCCTACGGTACCTGGGGAGATACGCAGTATTTT. The chain combines TRBV29-1 with TRBJ2-3; D ambiguous. CDR1 is SQVTM and CDR2 is ANQGSEA in the germline V gene. CDR3 length: 13 amino acids. The germline V and J ends were trimmed by 7 bases and 5 bases, with 16 bases remaining between them.

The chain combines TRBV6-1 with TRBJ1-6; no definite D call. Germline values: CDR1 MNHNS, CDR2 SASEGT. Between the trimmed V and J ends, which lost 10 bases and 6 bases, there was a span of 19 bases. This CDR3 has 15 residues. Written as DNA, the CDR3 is TGTGCCACGAAAACCTTTTATGAGTCTAATTCACCCCTCCACTTT. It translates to CATKTFYESNSPLHF.

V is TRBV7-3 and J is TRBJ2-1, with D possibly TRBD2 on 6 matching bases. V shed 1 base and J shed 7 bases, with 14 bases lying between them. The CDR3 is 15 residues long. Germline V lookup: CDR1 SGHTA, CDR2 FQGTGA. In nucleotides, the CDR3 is TGTGCCAGCAGCTTAAGGGCTAGCGATGGTAATGAGCAGTTCTTC. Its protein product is CASSLRASDGNEQFF.

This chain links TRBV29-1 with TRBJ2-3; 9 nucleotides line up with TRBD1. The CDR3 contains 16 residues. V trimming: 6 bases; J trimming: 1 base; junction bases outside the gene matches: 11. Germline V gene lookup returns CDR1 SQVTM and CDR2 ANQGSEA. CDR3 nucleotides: TGCAGCGTCGTTCAACAGGGGGCCCACGGCACAGATACGCAGTATTTT. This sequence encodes CSVVQQGAHGTDTQYF.

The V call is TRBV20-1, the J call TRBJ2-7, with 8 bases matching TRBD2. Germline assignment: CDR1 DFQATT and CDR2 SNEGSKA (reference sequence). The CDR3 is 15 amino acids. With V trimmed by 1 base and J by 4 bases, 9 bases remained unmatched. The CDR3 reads CSARGASGRTYEQYF. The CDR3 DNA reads TGCAGTGCTAGAGGTGCGAGCGGGAGAACTTACGAGCAGTACTTC.

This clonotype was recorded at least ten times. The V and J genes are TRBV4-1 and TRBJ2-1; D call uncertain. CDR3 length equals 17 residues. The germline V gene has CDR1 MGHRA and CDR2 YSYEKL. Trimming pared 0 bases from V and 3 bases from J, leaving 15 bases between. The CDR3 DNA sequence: TGCGCCAGCAGCCAAGAGGAACTAAAGTTAGGCTACAATGAGCAGTTCTTC. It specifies CASSQEELKLGYNEQFF.

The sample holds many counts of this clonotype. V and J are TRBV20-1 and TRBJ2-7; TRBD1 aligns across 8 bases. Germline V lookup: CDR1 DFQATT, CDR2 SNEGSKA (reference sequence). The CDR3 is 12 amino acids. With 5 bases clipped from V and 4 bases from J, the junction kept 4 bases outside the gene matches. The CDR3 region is CSAGQGKYEQYF. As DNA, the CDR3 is TGCAGTGCTGGACAGGGAAAGTACGAGCAGTACTTC.

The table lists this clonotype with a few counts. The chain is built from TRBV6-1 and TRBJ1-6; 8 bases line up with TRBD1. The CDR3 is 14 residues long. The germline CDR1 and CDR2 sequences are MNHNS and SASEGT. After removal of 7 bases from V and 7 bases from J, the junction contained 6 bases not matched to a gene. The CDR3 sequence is CASTRTGRNSPLHF. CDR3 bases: TGTGCCAGCACCAGGACAGGGAGGAATTCACCCCTCCACTTT.

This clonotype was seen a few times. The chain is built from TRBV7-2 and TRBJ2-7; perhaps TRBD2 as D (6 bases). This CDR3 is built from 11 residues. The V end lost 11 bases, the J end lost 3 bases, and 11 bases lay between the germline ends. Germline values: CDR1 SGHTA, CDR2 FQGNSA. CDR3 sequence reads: CASGAGYEQYF. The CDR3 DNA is TGTGCCTCGGGAGCGGGCTACGAGCAGTACTTC.

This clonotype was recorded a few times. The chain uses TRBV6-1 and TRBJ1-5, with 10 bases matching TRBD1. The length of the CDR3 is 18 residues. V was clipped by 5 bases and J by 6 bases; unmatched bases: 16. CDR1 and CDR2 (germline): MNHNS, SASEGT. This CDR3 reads CASSRRTGTGDLAQPQHF. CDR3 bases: TGTGCCAGCAGTCGAAGAACCGGGACAGGGGACCTCGCTCAGCCCCAGCATTTT.